This T cell receptor beta chain is from a study of blood T cell repertoires in COVID-19. Study-wide context: Some COVID-19 samples were acute and others convalescent; all came from the United States, Italy and Spain. The analysed material was cDNA or gDNA that came from T cells, B-cell-depleted T cells, or PBMCs.

Those who participated ranged in age from roughly 18 to 100 years and resided in 20 to 30 US areas. Here immunoSEQ multiplex PCR was the method, and the copy in TCRdb shows in-frame clones only, minus some. The table lists 390,000 or so clones, around 87% of them singletons. The sequenced sample consisted of PBMCs or T cells enriched from blood (not recorded which). This receptor was identified in a woman between 50 and 59 years old who had recovered from COVID-19.

CDR3 in DNA: TGCGCCAGCAGCTTTTCTCCTTTTCAGTCGTACGAGCAGTACTTC. It specifies CASSFSPFQSYEQYF. V usage is TRBV5-1 and J usage is TRBJ2-7; D gene unclear. The CDR3 contains 15 residues. CDR1 and CDR2 (germline): SGHRS, YFSETQ. Trimming cost V 2 bases and J 4 bases, with 16 bases left between them.